The sequence of this TCR beta chain was determined in a study of OX40 agonist ivuxolimab in advanced cancers. Study in general: One patient with hepatocellular carcinoma and two with cutaneous melanoma, three in all, had partial responses.

Points from the study as a whole: Low normalized T-cell clonal expansion also characterized some of the nonresponders. Clonal expansion among partial responders at 0.1-3.0 mg/kg ranked near the lowest. The antigens recognized by the expanded peripheral T cells, that is their antigen specificity, were not determined.

Only in-frame clones appear in the TCRdb table, and some are missing; sequencing was by immunoSEQ multiplex PCR. The sample comprises 100,000 to 120,000 clones, around nine tenths of which are singletons, and 0.25% to 0.3% rests with the top ten. On this clone: Its specificity is unknown.

The specimen was CD4+ or CD8+ T cells sorted from blood, collected in a trial of the OX40 agonist ivuxolimab. This sequence originates from an adult with an advanced solid tumor such as melanoma, head and neck, liver or kidney cancer.

CDR3 sequence reads: CASMKWQAEHTEAFF. For the CDR3, the DNA is TGTGCCAGTATGAAGTGGCAGGCTGAACACACTGAAGCTTTCTTT. The genes are TRBV19 and TRBJ1-1; D not certain. V was trimmed by 7 bases and J by 3 bases, leaving 18 bases between them. CDR1 is LNHDA and CDR2 is SQIVND in the germline V gene (reference sequence). This CDR3 spans 15 amino acids. Combining the CDR3 with reference TRBV19 and TRBJ1-1 gives the whole variable domain DGGITQSPKYLFRKEGQNVTLSCEQNLNHDAMYWYRQDPGQGLRLIYYSQIVNDFQKGDIAEGYSVSREKKESFPLTVTSAQKNPTAFYLCASMKWQAEHTEAFFGQGTRLTVV.